One sample yielded the 26 T cell receptor beta chains listed below, sequenced in a study of cytomegalovirus exposure and HLA in healthy donors. 13 Jbeta primers and 60 Vbeta primers were used for the PCR. Generated by immunoSEQ multiplex PCR, the TCRdb table keeps only in-frame clones and is missing some. Of about 120,000 clones in the sample, around 10% were seen once. Material: PBMCs. These receptors originate from a man younger than 45 in good health and CMV-seronegative.

The rearrangement joins TRBV27 to TRBJ2-7; 7 bases agree with TRBD2. Germline CDR1 reads MNHEY; CDR2 reads SMNVEV (reference sequence). Trimming removed 5 bases from V and 4 bases from J; junction bases left unmatched: 14. This CDR3 has 16 amino acids. DNA for the CDR3: TGTGCCAGCAGTCCAGGTGCGGCTAGCGGTCTATACGAGCAGTACTTC. It translates to CASSPGAASGLYEQYF.

The chain carries TRBV12-2 and TRBJ2-2; the tabulated D call, TRBD1, remains unverified against the DNA. TRBV12-2 is a documented pseudogene. This CDR3 region has 19 residues. CDR3 in amino acids: CASRLEGRTGEGNTGELFF. CDR3 nucleotide sequence: TGTGCAAGTCGCTTAGAGGGTAGGACAGGGGAGGGTAACACCGGGGAGCTGTTTTTT.

This clone appeared a few times. This chain joins TRBV9 and TRBJ2-2, with 7 bases that match TRBD2. V lost 1 base to trimming and J lost 3 bases; unmatched junction nucleotides: 9. The germline CDR1 and CDR2 sequences are SGDLS and YYNGEE. The CDR3 covers 17 residues. The CDR3 sequence: CASSVYGGGRDTGELFF. The DNA for the CDR3 is TGTGCCAGCAGCGTATATGGGGGGGGGAGAGACACCGGGGAGCTGTTTTTT.

The table lists this clone with a few counts. This sequence joins TRBV7-6 and TRBJ2-3; the match to TRBD2 covers 8 bases. V shed 0 bases and J 6 bases; nucleotides not matched to a gene: 11. This CDR3 has 17 residues. Per germline, CDR1 SGHVS and CDR2 FNYEAQ. The CDR3 reads CASSLAEAGVGRDTQYF. The CDR3 coding sequence is TGTGCCAGCAGCTTAGCGGAAGCGGGAGTAGGTAGGGATACGCAGTATTTT.

This clone was found a few times. This chain links TRBV7-9 with TRBJ1-1; no clear D gene. Between the trimmed V and J ends, which lost 4 bases and 1 base, there was a span of 16 bases. Per the germline V gene, CDR1 is SEHNR and CDR2 is FQNEAQ (reference sequence). There are 16 residues in the CDR3. The CDR3, as DNA: TGTGCCAGCAGCTCGACTAGGGTGAGCGGGAACACTGAAGCTTTCTTT. This gives the protein CASSSTRVSGNTEAFF.

The chain carries TRBV19 and TRBJ2-7; the match to TRBD2 covers 7 bases. The V and J ends lost 7 bases and 0 bases, in that order; junction bases with no gene match: 3. CDR3 length: 13 amino acids. Per germline, CDR1 LNHDA and CDR2 SQIVND (reference sequence). The CDR3 here is CASKPSGSYEQYF. CDR3 DNA: TGTGCCAGTAAGCCTAGCGGCTCCTACGAGCAGTACTTC.

A few counts support this clone. This chain connects TRBV28 to TRBJ1-1; D gene uncertain. Germline CDR1 reads MDHEN; CDR2 reads SYDVKM. The CDR3 spans 14 residues. Trimming stripped 4 bases from V and 0 bases from J, with 9 bases between. The CDR3 coding sequence is TGTGCCAGCAGTTCGGGAAGTTTGAACACTGAAGCTTTCTTT. Translation gives CASSSGSLNTEAFF.

The rearrangement links TRBV14 to TRBJ1-6, with TRBD1 matching over 7 bases. The V gene end was trimmed by 3 bases and the J gene end by 6 bases; junction bases not matched to a gene: 5. The CDR3 runs 15 residues. Germline V gene sequence: CDR1 SGHDN, CDR2 FVKESK. CDR3 bases: TGTGCCAGCAGCCAGCACCGGGACAGTAATTCACCCCTCCACTTT. This sequence encodes CASSQHRDSNSPLHF.

Regarding this clone: An end of the junction differs from the germline gene, which may be a read error. For the CDR3, the DNA is TGCGCCAGCAGCCATCCTAGGACTAGCGGGAGCGGTGAGCAGTCCTTC. This encodes CASSHPRTSGSGEQSF. This chain links TRBV4-1 with TRBJ2-7; 13 positions match TRBD2. The CDR3 totals 16 residues. Per the germline V gene, CDR1 is MGHRA and CDR2 is YSYEKL.

The rearrangement links TRBV7-2 to TRBJ1-2; no clear D gene. Germline V gives CDR1 SGHTA, CDR2 FQGNSA. Trimming removed 0 bases from V and 4 bases from J, with 12 bases in between. The CDR3 extends over 15 amino acids. Here the CDR3 DNA reads TGTGCCAGCAGCTTAGCTAACGGGTTCAGCTATGGCTACACCTTC. Translating it yields CASSLANGFSYGYTF.

This clone was picked up a small number of times. Given the absence of the conserved phenylalanine or tryptophan at the CDR3 end, a read error is likely. Because the CDR3's place on the DNA is in doubt, the DNA is left out and the CDR3 is given as listed by TCRdb. V and J are TRBV7-8 and TRBJ2-7; the D call of TRBD1 is as the table states it, not checked on the DNA. Counting both end residues, the CDR3 totals 13 amino acids. Germline V gene lookup returns CDR1 SGHVS and CDR2 FQNEAQ. The CDR3 region is CASSLDRAYEKYL.

This clone was seen only a few times. The chain couples TRBV12-5 to TRBJ2-3, with D perhaps matching TRBD1 (6 bases). From germline, CDR1 is LGHNT and CDR2 FRNRAP. The ends were cut back, 5 bases at V and 2 bases at J, with 11 bases in the middle. CDR3 size: 14 residues. DNA of the CDR3: TGTGCTAGTGGTGGGGGCGCTCTCACAGATACGCAGTATTTT. Protein product: CASGGGALTDTQYF.

This chain joins TRBV6-5 and TRBJ1-4, with 7 nucleotides matching TRBD1. The trim removed 6 bases at V and 13 bases at J, leaving 14 bases unmatched. Germline V gene data show CDR1 as MNHEY and CDR2 as SVGAGI. This CDR3 is built from 14 residues. Written as DNA, the CDR3 is TGTGCCAGCAGACGTCCCGGGACAGTGTCAAGACTGTTTTTT. Its protein product is CASRRPGTVSRLFF.

In this sample, this clone turned up a few times. This chain links TRBV18 with TRBJ1-1; maybe TRBD1 (5 bases). CDR1 and CDR2 (germline): KGHSH, LQKENI. CDR3 length: 14 residues. V was cut by 9 bases and J by 4 bases, with 18 bases left in between. The CDR3 sequence is CASEKGLLGTEAFF. CDR3 DNA: TGTGCCAGTGAAAAGGGGCTACTGGGCACTGAAGCTTTCTTT.

This chain links TRBV6-6 with TRBJ1-1; no clear D gene. The ends were cut back, 6 bases at V and 3 bases at J, with 5 bases in the middle. The CDR3 runs 11 residues. Germline V gives CDR1 MNHNY, CDR2 SVGAGI (reference sequence). CDR3 sequence (DNA): TGTGCCAGCAGGGGAGACACTGAAGCTTTCTTT. Translation gives CASRGDTEAFF.

This clone was seen more than once but under ten times. The V gene is TRBV27, the J gene TRBJ2-7; 7 bases match TRBD1. The CDR3 totals 14 residues. Germline V lookup: CDR1 MNHEY, CDR2 SMNVEV (reference sequence). V trimming: 6 bases; J trimming: 6 bases; junction bases outside the gene matches: 11. The CDR3 nucleotides read TGTGCCAGCAGCCAGGGGGTTGGGGGATCCGAGCAGTACTTC. Translation gives CASSQGVGGSEQYF.

The chain carries TRBV6-1 and TRBJ1-4, with 8 bases aligning to TRBD1. With V trimmed by 6 bases and J by 6 bases, 6 bases remained unmatched. CDR1 and CDR2 from the germline V gene are MNHNS and SASEGT. This CDR3 has 14 residues. CDR3 region: CASRRQGKDEKLFF. Here the CDR3 DNA reads TGTGCCAGCAGGAGACAGGGGAAGGATGAAAAACTGTTTTTT.

The chain couples TRBV7-8 to TRBJ2-5; possible D gene TRBD1, 6 bases. Trimming stripped 4 bases from V and 5 bases from J, with 20 bases between. The CDR3 spans 16 residues. Per germline, CDR1 SGHVS and CDR2 FQNEAQ. The CDR3 region has the DNA TGTGCCAGCAGCTCGGGACAACCCGCTTTGGGGGAGACCCAGTACTTC. Its translation is CASSSGQPALGETQYF.

The V and J genes are TRBV9 and TRBJ2-7; D not resolved. The CDR3 extends over 15 amino acids. Trimming took off 2 bases at V and 5 bases at J, with 17 bases between the two ends. Germline values: CDR1 SGDLS, CDR2 YYNGEE. The CDR3 region is CASSVLNLSLHEQYF. The CDR3, as DNA: TGTGCCAGCAGCGTCCTGAACCTTAGTTTACACGAGCAGTACTTC.

This clone was counted only a few times. The V and J genes are TRBV19 and TRBJ1-5; D might be TRBD1 (5 bases). From germline, CDR1 is LNHDA and CDR2 SQIVND (reference sequence). V lost 7 bases, J lost 0 bases, and 10 bases lay in between. The CDR3 contains 14 residues. The CDR3 spells CASTHRHSNQPQHF. As DNA, the CDR3 is TGTGCCAGTACCCACAGGCATAGCAATCAGCCCCAGCATTTT.

The gene calls are TRBV10-3 and TRBJ2-1, with D perhaps matching TRBD1 (6 bases). Trimming stripped 10 bases from V and 1 base from J, with 8 bases between. This CDR3 contains 12 residues. CDR1 and CDR2 (germline): ENHRY, SYGVKD. In DNA, the CDR3 is TGTGCCACCGGACAGTCCTACAATGAGCAGTTCTTC. Translating it yields CATGQSYNEQFF.

This clone was seen only once. The chain links TRBV19 to TRBJ2-4; TRBD2 agrees at 7 bases. V lost 7 bases and J lost 2; bases outside the gene matches: 14. CDR3 size: 17 residues. The V gene's germline CDR1 is LNHDA and CDR2 SQIVND (reference sequence). The CDR3 region is CASTPRWGGVTKNIQYF. As DNA, the CDR3 is TGTGCCAGTACCCCAAGGTGGGGGGGGGTAACCAAAAACATTCAGTACTTC. The variable domain in full, completed from reference TRBV19 and TRBJ2-4, reads DGGITQSPKYLFRKEGQNVTLSCEQNLNHDAMYWYRQDPGQGLRLIYYSQIVNDFQKGDIAEGYSVSREKKESFPLTVTSAQKNPTAFYLCASTPRWGGVTKNIQYFGAGTRLSVL.

This chain connects TRBV27 to TRBJ1-5, with 8 bases identical to TRBD1. With 3 bases clipped from V and 3 bases from J, the junction kept 4 bases outside the gene matches. The CDR3 is made up of 15 amino acids. The germline V gene encodes CDR1 MNHEY and CDR2 SMNVEV (reference sequence). The CDR3 spells CASSFTGGVNQPQHF. The CDR3 bases are TGTGCCAGCAGTTTTACAGGGGGTGTCAATCAGCCCCAGCATTTT.

This CDR3 reads CASGFFNQPQHF. DNA for the CDR3: TGTGCCAGCGGCTTCTTCAATCAGCCCCAGCATTTT. The chain links TRBV27 to TRBJ1-5; D gene unclear. V was clipped by 8 bases and J by 3 bases, with 8 bases between them. CDR1 is MNHEY and CDR2 is SMNVEV in the germline V gene (reference sequence). There are 12 residues in the CDR3.

The table lists this clone with a few counts. The chain couples TRBV5-8 to TRBJ1-5; D unclear. CDR1 is SGHTS and CDR2 is YDEGEE in the germline V gene. The CDR3 is 14 residues long. V gave up 9 bases and J gave up 3 bases, with 16 bases separating them. CDR3 sequence (DNA): TGTGCCACCCAGTTTGGAGGGTCCAATCAGCCCCAGCATTTT. This sequence encodes CATQFGGSNQPQHF.

This clone was seen only a few times. The chain couples TRBV19 to TRBJ2-2; 15 bases line up with TRBD2. The V gene end was trimmed by 3 bases and the J gene end by 7 bases; junction bases not matched to a gene: 12. The CDR3 loop spans 19 amino acids. CDR1 LNHDA and CDR2 SQIVND come from the germline V gene (reference sequence). The CDR3 spells CASSIPPGTSGGSNGELFF. The CDR3 DNA follows: TGTGCCAGTAGTATCCCCCCCGGGACTAGCGGGGGGAGTAACGGGGAGCTGTTTTTT.